This TCR beta chain was retrieved from a study of blood T cell repertoires in COVID-19. TCRdb's copy holds only in-frame clones and misses some; the assay was immunoSEQ multiplex PCR. The repertoire holds about 320,000 clones, with roughly 89% as singletons. The V gene end was trimmed by 8 bases and the J gene end by 3 bases; junction bases not matched to a gene: 8. CDR1 MNHEY and CDR2 SMNVEV come from the germline V gene (reference sequence). CDR3 length: 15 residues. Two consecutive negative NP/OP PCR tests, clearance, or resolved symptoms defined Cohort 3 recovery. The TCR sequence derives from a man aged 60 to 69 who had recovered from COVID-19. V and J are TRBV27 and TRBJ1-4; 8 bases are a match to TRBD1. Sequencing input: PBMCs or T cells enriched from blood (not recorded which). The CDR3 bases are TGTGCCAGCCGAGACAGGGGACTGGCTAATGAAAAACTGTTTTTT. This encodes CASRDRGLANEKLFF.